Below, 5 T cell receptor beta chains from the same sample are listed, as sequenced in a study of T cells in Graves' hyperthyroidism and ophthalmopathy. TCR beta CDR3 sequences were amplified from RNA transcripts. With the HTBI primer set, the TCR CDR3 went through a first round of RT-PCR. MiXCR, applied by TCRdb to the multiplex PCR reads, yields one record per CDR3 protein. The sample records a few hundred thousand distinct CDR3 sequences, 13% to 15% being singletons. Source material: blood. Every receptor here comes from a woman aged 40 to 50 with Graves' hyperthyroidism that later progressed to Graves' ophthalmopathy.

V is TRBV10-2 and J is TRBJ2-1, with TRBD2 matching over 11 bases. Germline V gene lookup returns CDR1 WSHSY and CDR2 SAAADI. The junction had 10 bases not matched to a gene; V was cut back by 3 bases and J by 12 bases. The CDR3 sequence is 15 residues long. The CDR3 sequence is CASSDSGRAGGGQFF. The CDR3 DNA follows: TGCGCCAGCAGTGATAGCGGGAGGGCTGGGGGGGGGCAGTTCTTC.

The chain recombines TRBV27 with TRBJ2-7; TRBD2 matches at 10 bases. CDR3 length: 15 amino acids. The germline V gene has CDR1 MNHEY and CDR2 SMNVEV (reference sequence). The trim removed 2 bases at V and 2 bases at J, leaving 3 bases unmatched. The CDR3, as DNA: TGTGCCAGCAGTTTAAGCACTAGCGGGACCTACGAGCAGTACTTC. Its translation is CASSLSTSGTYEQYF.

This clonotype was observed a handful of times. This could be a read error, since a much larger clone is one nucleotide away. The missing conserved phenylalanine or tryptophan at the end of this CDR3 makes a read error likely. The chain couples TRBV27 to TRBJ2-7; 7 bases line up with TRBD1. The CDR3 extends over 14 amino acids. Germline V gene sequence: CDR1 MNHEY, CDR2 SMNVEV (reference sequence). J was trimmed by 2 bases and V by 3 bases; bases with no gene match: 4. The CDR3: CASSFQGQAYEQYL. CDR3 bases: TGTGCCAGCAGTTTCCAAGGACAGGCCTACGAGCAGTACCTC.

This clonotype was observed a few times. The rearrangement uses TRBV5-1 and TRBJ2-1, with a weak D call TRBD1 (5 bases). V was pared by 2 bases and J by 4 bases, with 22 bases between. The germline V gene encodes CDR1 SGHRS and CDR2 YFSETQ. The CDR3 is 18 amino acids. CDR3 sequence (DNA): TGCGCCAGCAGCTTAATCCCCCTTGGGCAGGGTTTTTACAATGAGCAGTTCTTC. Amino acids: CASSLIPLGQGFYNEQFF.

This chain links TRBV30 with TRBJ2-1; 11 positions match TRBD2. After removal of 1 base from V and 1 base from J, the junction contained 3 bases not matched to a gene. The CDR3 covers 16 residues. Germline V gives CDR1 GTSNPN, CDR2 SVGIG (reference sequence). The CDR3 sequence is CAWSALAGGSYNEQFF. The CDR3 DNA sequence: TGTGCCTGGAGTGCGCTAGCGGGAGGATCCTACAATGAGCAGTTCTTC.